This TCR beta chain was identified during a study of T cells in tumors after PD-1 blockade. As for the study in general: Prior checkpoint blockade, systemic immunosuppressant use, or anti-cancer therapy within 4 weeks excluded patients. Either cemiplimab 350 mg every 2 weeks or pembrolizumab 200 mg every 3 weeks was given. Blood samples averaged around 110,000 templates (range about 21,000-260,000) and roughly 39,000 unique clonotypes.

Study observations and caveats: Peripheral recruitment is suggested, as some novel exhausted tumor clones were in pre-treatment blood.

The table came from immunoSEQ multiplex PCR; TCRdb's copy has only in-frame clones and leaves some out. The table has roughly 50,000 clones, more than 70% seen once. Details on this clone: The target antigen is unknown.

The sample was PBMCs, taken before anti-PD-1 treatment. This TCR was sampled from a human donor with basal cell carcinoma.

CDR3 sequence (DNA): TGTGCCAGCAGCTTTCGACAGGGGGGGACGAACACTGAAGCTTTCTTT. As protein: CASSFRQGGTNTEAFF. The chain employs TRBV5-5 and TRBJ1-1; 9 nucleotides agree with TRBD1. Germline V lookup: CDR1 SGHKS, CDR2 YYEKEE (reference sequence). The CDR3 runs to 16 residues. V dropped 2 bases and J dropped 1; count of bases not matched to a gene: 6.